The next 3 T cell receptor beta chains were all read from a single sample in a study of CXCR3-negative and CXCR3-positive naive CD8 T cells. General observations from the study: CXCR3-positive naive cells carried more hydrophobic TRB CDR3s than CXCR3-negative ones.

5' RACE that incorporated UMI labels was used to prepare the TRB cDNA libraries. One entry per CDR3 protein, without DNA, is what TCRdb gives after re-calling the 5' RACE reads. Seen in this sample are more than 70,000 distinct CDR3 sequences; the ten most common clones hold 0.6% to 0.7%. No antigen is known for these receptors. The sequenced sample consisted of naive CXCR3+ CD8+ T cells from blood. The subset was: CD45RO-CCR7+CD27+CD95- naive CD8+ T cells expressing CXCR3 (TNR3+). Source of these receptors: a human donor in good health. Some clones in this sample may be carry-over from other donors' samples.

The rearrangement joins TRBV12-3 or TRBV12-4 to TRBJ2-1; the TCRdb D gene call, TRBD1, has no DNA to confirm it. The CDR3 spans 15 residues. The CDR3 is CASSFSGFFHNEQFF.

The chain is built from TRBV10-3 and TRBJ2-7. Germline V gene lookup returns CDR1 ENHRY and CDR2 SYGVKD. The CDR3 contains 12 residues. The CDR3 sequence: CAISEGNYEQYF.

The chain couples TRBV12-5 to TRBJ1-1; the D call from TCRdb, TRBD1, cannot be confirmed without DNA. Germline CDR1 and CDR2: LGHNT and FRNRAP. The CDR3 is 21 amino acids. This chain's CDR3 is CASGLFLRGKDRDEEAAGAFF.